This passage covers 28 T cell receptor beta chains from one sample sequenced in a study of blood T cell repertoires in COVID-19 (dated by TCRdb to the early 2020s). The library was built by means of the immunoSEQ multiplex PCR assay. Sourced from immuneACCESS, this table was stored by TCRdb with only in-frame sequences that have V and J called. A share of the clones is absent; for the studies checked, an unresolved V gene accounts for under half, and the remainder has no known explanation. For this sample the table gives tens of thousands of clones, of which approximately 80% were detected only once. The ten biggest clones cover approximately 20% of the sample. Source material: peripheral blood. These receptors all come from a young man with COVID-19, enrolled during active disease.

The CDR3 spells CASINRARGMETQYF. The CDR3 bases are TGTGCCAGCATCAATAGGGCACGCGGGATGGAGACCCAGTACTTC. V usage is TRBV5-4 and J usage is TRBJ2-5, with D tentatively TRBD2 (6 bases). CDR3 length: 15 residues. Germline V lookup: CDR1 SGHNT, CDR2 YYREEE (reference sequence). Trimming took 6 bases from V and 5 from J, leaving 20 bases between them.

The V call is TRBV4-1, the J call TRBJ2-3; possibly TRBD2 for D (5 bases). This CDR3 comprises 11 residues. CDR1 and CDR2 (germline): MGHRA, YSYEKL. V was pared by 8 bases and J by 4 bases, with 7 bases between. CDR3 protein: CASYGADTQYF. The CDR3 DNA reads TGCGCCAGCTACGGGGCAGATACGCAGTATTTT.

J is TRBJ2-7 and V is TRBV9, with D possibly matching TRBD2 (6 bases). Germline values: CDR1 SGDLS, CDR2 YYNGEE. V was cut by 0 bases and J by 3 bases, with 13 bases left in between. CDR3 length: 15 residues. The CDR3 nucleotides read TGTGCCAGCAGCGTAGCCCCATCCGGGAGCTACGAGCAGTACTTC. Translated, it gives CASSVAPSGSYEQYF.

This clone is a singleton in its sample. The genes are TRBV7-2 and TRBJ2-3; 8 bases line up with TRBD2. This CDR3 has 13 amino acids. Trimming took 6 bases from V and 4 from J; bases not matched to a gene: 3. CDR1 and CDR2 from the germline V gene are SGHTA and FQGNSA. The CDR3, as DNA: TGTGCCAGCAGGGGGACTAGTTCAGATACGCAGTATTTT. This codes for CASRGTSSDTQYF. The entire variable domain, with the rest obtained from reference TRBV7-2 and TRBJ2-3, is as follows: GAGVSQSPSNKVTEKGKDVELRCDPISGHTALYWYRQSLGQGLEFLIYFQGNSAPDKSGLPSDRFSAERTGGSVSTLTIQRTQQEDSAVYLCASRGTSSDTQYFGPGTRLTVL.

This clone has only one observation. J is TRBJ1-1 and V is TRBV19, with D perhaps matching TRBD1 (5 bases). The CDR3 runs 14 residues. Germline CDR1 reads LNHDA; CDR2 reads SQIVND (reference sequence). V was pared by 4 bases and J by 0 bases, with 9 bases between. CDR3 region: CASSRRQLNTEAFF. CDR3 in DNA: TGTGCCAGTAGTAGGAGACAGCTGAACACTGAAGCTTTCTTT.

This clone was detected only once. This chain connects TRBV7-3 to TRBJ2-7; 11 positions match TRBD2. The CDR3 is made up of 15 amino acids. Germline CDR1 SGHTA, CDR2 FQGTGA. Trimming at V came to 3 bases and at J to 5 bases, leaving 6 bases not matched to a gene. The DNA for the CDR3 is TGTGCCAGCAGCTTTACTAGCGGGGGAGGCCACGAGCAGTACTTC. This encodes CASSFTSGGGHEQYF.

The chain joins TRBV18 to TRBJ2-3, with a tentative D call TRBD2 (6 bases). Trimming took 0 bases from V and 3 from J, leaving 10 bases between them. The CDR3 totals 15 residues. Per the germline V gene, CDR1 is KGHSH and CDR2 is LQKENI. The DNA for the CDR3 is TGTGCCAGCTCACCACCCGGGAGTTTGACAGATACGCAGTATTTT. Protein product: CASSPPGSLTDTQYF.

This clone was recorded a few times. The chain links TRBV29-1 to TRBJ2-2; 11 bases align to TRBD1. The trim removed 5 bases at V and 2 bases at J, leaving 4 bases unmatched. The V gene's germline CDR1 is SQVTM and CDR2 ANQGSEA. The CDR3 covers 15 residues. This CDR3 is CSVTGQGANTGELFF. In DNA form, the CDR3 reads TGCAGCGTTACCGGACAGGGGGCCAACACCGGGGAGCTGTTTTTT.

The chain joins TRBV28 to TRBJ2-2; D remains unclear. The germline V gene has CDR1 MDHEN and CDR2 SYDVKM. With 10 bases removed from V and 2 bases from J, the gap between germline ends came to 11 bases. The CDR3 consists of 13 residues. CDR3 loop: CATTLINTGELFF. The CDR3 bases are TGTGCCACCACCCTAATAAACACCGGGGAGCTGTTTTTT.

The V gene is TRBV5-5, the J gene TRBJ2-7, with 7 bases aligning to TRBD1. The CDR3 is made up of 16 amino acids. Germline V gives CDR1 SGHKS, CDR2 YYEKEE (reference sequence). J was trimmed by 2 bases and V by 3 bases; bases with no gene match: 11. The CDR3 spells CASSSEQGTGTYEQYF. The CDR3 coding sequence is TGTGCCAGCAGCTCCGAACAGGGGACGGGAACCTACGAGCAGTACTTC.

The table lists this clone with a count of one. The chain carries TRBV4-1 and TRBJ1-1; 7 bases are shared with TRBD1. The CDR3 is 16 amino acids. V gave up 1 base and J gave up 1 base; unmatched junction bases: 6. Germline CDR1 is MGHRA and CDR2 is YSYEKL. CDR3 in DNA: TGCGCCAGCAGCCAAGTCCCGCCAGGGGGGAACACTGAAGCTTTCTTT. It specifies CASSQVPPGGNTEAFF.

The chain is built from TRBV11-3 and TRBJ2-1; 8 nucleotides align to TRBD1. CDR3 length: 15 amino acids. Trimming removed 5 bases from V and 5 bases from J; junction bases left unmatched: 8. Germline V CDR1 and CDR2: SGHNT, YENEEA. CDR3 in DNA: TGTGCCAGCAGCCTGGACAGGGCGAGGGACAATGAGCAGTTCTTC. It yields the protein CASSLDRARDNEQFF.

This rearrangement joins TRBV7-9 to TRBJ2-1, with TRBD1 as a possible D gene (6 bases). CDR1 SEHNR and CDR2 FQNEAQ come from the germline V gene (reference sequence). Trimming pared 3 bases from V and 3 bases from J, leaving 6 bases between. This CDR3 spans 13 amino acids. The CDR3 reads CASSLDSYNEQFF. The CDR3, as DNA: TGTGCCAGCAGCTTGGACAGCTACAATGAGCAGTTCTTC.

The CDR3 loop reads CASSQVAGTTWGYTF. The CDR3 DNA follows: TGCGCCAGCAGCCAAGTCGCTGGGACTACATGGGGCTACACCTTC. The chain couples TRBV4-1 to TRBJ1-2; D is perhaps TRBD1 (5 bases). Germline CDR1 MGHRA, CDR2 YSYEKL. The length of the CDR3 is 15 residues. Trimming removed 1 base from V and 8 bases from J, with 17 bases in between.

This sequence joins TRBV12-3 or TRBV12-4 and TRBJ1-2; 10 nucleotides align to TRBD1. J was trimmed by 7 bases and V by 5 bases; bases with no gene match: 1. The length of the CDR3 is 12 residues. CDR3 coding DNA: TGTGCCAGCAGTGACAGGGGGCTTGGCTACACCTTC. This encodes CASSDRGLGYTF.

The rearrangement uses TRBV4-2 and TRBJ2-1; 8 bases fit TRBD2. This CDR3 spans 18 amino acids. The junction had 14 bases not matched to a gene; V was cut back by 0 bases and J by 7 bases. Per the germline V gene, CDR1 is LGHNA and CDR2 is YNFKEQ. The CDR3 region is CASSQDGTSQWGENEQFF. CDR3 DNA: TGTGCCAGCAGCCAAGATGGGACTAGTCAGTGGGGAGAGAATGAGCAGTTCTTC.

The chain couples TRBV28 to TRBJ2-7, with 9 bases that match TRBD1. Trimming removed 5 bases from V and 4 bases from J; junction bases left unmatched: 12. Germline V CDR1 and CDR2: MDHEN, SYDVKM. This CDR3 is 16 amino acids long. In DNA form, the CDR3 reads TGTGCCAGCAGTCTCCCCAGGACAGGGGTTGGATACGAGCAGTACTTC. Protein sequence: CASSLPRTGVGYEQYF.

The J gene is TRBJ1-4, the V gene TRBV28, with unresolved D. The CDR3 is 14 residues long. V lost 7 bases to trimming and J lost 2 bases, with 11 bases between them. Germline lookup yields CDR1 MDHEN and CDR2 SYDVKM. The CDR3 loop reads CASTPGSTNEKLFF. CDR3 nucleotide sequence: TGTGCCAGCACCCCTGGTAGCACTAATGAAAAACTGTTTTTT.

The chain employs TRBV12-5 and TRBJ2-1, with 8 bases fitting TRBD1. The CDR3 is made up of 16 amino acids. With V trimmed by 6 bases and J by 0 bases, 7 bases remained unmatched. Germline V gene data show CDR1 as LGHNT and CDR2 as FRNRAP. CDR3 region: CASGTDRGSSYNEQFF. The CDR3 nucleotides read TGTGCTAGTGGGACAGACAGGGGAAGCTCCTACAATGAGCAGTTCTTC.

The DNA of the CDR3 is TGCAGCGTTGGAAGGACAGGGGGCGATGGCTACACCTTC. This codes for CSVGRTGGDGYTF. The V gene is TRBV29-1, the J gene TRBJ1-2, with 11 bases lining up with TRBD1. The CDR3 length is 13 residues. Trimming took 4 bases from V and 6 from J; bases not matched to a gene: 4. CDR1 and CDR2 from the germline V gene are SQVTM and ANQGSEA.

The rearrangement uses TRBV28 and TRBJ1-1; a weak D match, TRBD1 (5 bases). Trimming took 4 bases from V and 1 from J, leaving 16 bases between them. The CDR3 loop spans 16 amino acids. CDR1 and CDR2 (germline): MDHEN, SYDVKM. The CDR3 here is CASSSHSGTRNTEAFF. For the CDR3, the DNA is TGTGCCAGCAGTTCTCATTCCGGGACTCGGAACACTGAAGCTTTCTTT. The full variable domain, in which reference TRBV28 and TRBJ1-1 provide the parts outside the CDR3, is DVKVTQSSRYLVKRTGEKVFLECVQDMDHENMFWYRQDPGLGLRLIYFSYDVKMKEKGDIPEGYSVSREKKERFSLILESASTNQTSMYLCASSSHSGTRNTEAFFGQGTRLTVV.

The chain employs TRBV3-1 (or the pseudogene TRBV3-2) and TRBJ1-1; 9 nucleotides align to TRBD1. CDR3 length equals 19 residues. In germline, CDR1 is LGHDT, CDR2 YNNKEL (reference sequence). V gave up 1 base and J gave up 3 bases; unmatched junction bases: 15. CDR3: CASSQATGTGKRRDTEAFF. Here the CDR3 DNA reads TGTGCCAGCAGCCAAGCCACCGGGACAGGGAAAAGAAGGGACACTGAAGCTTTCTTT.

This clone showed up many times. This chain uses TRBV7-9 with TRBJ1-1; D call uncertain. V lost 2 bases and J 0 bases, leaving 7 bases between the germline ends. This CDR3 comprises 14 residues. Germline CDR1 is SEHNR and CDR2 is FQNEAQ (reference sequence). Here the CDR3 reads CASSLHSMNTEAFF. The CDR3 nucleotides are TGTGCCAGCAGCTTACACAGTATGAACACTGAAGCTTTCTTT.

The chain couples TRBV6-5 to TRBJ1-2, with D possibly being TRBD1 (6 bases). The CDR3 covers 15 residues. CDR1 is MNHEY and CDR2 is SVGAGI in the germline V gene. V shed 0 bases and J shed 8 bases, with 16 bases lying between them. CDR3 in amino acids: CASSYSTTGHWGYTF. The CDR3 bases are TGTGCCAGCAGTTACTCGACGACAGGCCATTGGGGCTACACCTTC.

In nucleotides, the CDR3 is TGTGCCAGTAGTCACCGGGGGACGGAAGCTTTCTTT. Protein sequence: CASSHRGTEAFF. The rearrangement joins TRBV19 to TRBJ1-1, with a tentative D call TRBD1 (5 bases). Trimming took 5 bases from V and 8 from J, leaving 12 bases between them. Germline CDR1 LNHDA, CDR2 SQIVND (reference sequence). CDR3 length: 12 residues.

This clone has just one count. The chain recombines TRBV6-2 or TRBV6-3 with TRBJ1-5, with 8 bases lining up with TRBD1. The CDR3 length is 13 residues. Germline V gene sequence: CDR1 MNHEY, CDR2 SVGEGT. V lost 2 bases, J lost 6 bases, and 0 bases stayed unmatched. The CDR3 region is CASSYTGGQPQHF. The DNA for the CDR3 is TGTGCCAGCAGTTACACAGGGGGTCAGCCCCAGCATTTT.

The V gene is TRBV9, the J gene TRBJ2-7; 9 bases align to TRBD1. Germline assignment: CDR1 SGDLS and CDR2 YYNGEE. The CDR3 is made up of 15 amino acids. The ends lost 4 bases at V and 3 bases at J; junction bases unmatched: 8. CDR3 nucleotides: TGTGCCAGCAGCTCAACCGGGACAGGGCTCTACGAGCAGTACTTC. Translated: CASSSTGTGLYEQYF.

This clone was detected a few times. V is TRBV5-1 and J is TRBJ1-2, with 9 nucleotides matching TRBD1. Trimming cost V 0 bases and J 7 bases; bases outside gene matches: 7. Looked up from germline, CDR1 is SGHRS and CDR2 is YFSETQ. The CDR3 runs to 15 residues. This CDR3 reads CASSLGPTGGSGYTF. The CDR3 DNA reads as TGCGCCAGCAGCTTGGGGCCTACAGGGGGCTCTGGCTACACCTTC.